These T cell receptor beta chains were read from a single sample in a study of blood T cell repertoires in COVID-19. Profiling relied on immunoSEQ multiplex PCR, and the TCRdb table lists in-frame clones only, not all of them. The sample lists about 360,000 clones; around 87% were seen once. Specimen: PBMCs or T cells enriched from blood (not recorded which). The source is a man aged 40-55 years in a cohort exposed to, infected with or recovered from COVID-19 (not recorded which). Both conserved end residues are trimmed from each CDR3. The D gene is left open where the match is weak.

V,J,D,CDR3
TRBV10-3,TRBJ2-7,NA,AISYQQGSEQY
TRBV10-1,TRBJ2-3,TRBD2,ASSESGGRAPDTQY
TRBV7-3,TRBJ2-1,NA,ARDRARNREGSEQF
TRBV9,TRBJ2-5,TRBD2,ASTPTSGAQETQY
TRBV25-1,TRBJ2-1,NA,ASSEYEDEQF
TRBV6-5,TRBJ1-1,TRBD1,ASKGSGTENTEAF
TRBV3-1/TRBV3-2,TRBJ2-1,TRBD1,ASSHRGQGMYNEQF
TRBV28,TRBJ1-6,TRBD1,ASSSGQVRSSPLH
TRBV4-1,TRBJ2-7,TRBD2,ASSQGGAGGKEQY
TRBV19,TRBJ2-1,TRBD1,ASSADRASYNEQF
TRBV18,TRBJ2-1,NA,ASSPQTGTLAQEQF
TRBV19,TRBJ2-3,TRBD1,ASSTDRGRTQY
TRBV11-2,TRBJ2-7,TRBD2,ASSPGEGPQSYEQY